This T cell receptor (beta chain) was profiled in a study of T cell responses to AZD1222 COVID-19 vaccine. Study-level points and caveats: Donors, mostly white British, included more females; clonal diversity was possibly underestimated. As reported, nearly half of all spike-specific TCRs target variant regions that are unmutated. Along spike, vaccine-associated CD4 TCRs were found throughout, with dominance at 160-218 and 743-854.

This table comes from immunoSEQ multiplex PCR, and its TCRdb copy is limited to in-frame clones, with some not included. The sample records 120,000 or so clones, over 80% being singletons. The CDR3 length is 13 residues. Germline V lookup: CDR1 SNHLY, CDR2 FYNNEI. V lost 7 bases to trimming and J lost 5 bases; unmatched junction nucleotides: 4. In regard to this clone: Its antigen is as yet unknown.

The genes are TRBV2 and TRBJ1-1; TRBD1 matches 10 bases. Specimen: peripheral blood, collected on day 0 of AZD1222 vaccination. The receptor's source is an adult in good health. The CDR3 protein is CASTGQGGTEAFF. The CDR3 DNA is TGTGCCAGCACTGGACAGGGGGGGACTGAAGCTTTCTTT.